The clone carrying this T cell receptor beta chain was counted many times. Its antigen remains unidentified. The library protocol tagged individual cDNA molecules with unique molecular identifiers. TCRdb ran MiXCR on the 5' RACE reads and lists one entry per CDR3 protein. The sample yields around 58,000 distinct CDR3 sequences, 4.9% seen once. The data were taken from a study of early T cells in non-severe SARS-CoV-2 infection. Across the whole study: Chains were not paired, and sequencing was done on bulk RNA from unsorted whole blood.

Whole-study results and caveats: VDJdb matching favored anti-spike CD8 responses, missing private and CD4 specificities.

Germline V gene sequence: CDR1 LGHNA, CDR2 YNFKEQ. The length of the CDR3 is 17 residues. V lost 0 bases and J 7 bases, leaving 19 bases between the germline ends. This chain joins TRBV4-2 and TRBJ2-1; D unresolved. Sequencing was performed on whole blood. The sequence was collected from an adult who was a healthcare worker with PCR-confirmed SARS-CoV-2 infection or an uninfected control (not recorded which). Here the CDR3 DNA reads TGTGCCAGCAGCCAAGATTGGCAGGCCTCCTCTTGGAATGAGCAGTTCTTC. It specifies CASSQDWQASSWNEQFF.